This T cell receptor (beta chain) was recovered during a study of blood T cell repertoires in COVID-19. The germline V and J ends were trimmed by 2 bases and 0 bases, with 8 bases remaining between them. This CDR3 is 14 amino acids long. Germline V gene sequence: CDR1 SNHLY, CDR2 FYNNEI. TCRdb keeps only in-frame clones here, not all; method: immunoSEQ multiplex PCR. Of some 300,000 clones listed, about 90% are singletons. This rearrangement joins TRBV2 to TRBJ2-7; D gene unclear. Sequenced: PBMCs or T cells enriched from blood (not recorded which). This TCR came from a woman aged 25 to 39 who had recovered from COVID-19. The CDR3 bases are TGTGCCAGCAGTGAACCCCCGAGCTCCTACGAGCAGTACTTC. Residues: CASSEPPSSYEQYF. Full variable domain (outside the CDR3, taken from reference TRBV2 and TRBJ2-7): EPEVTQTPSHQVTQMGQEVILRCVPISNHLYFYWYRQILGQKVEFLVSFYNNEISEKSEIFDDQFSVERPDGSNFTLKIRSTKLEDSAMYFCASSEPPSSYEQYFGPGTRLTVT.